Shown below are 2 T cell receptor beta chains from a single sample sequenced in a study of blood T cell repertoires in COVID-19 (dated by TCRdb to 2018 to 2021). Libraries were built with the immunoSEQ multiplex PCR assay. The table comes from immuneACCESS by way of TCRdb, which keeps in-frame sequences with V and J called. Part of the clones is missing from these tables; in studies checked, under half for an unresolved V gene and the rest for unknown reasons. This sample comprises roughly 190,000 clones, 85% to 90% of them detected only once. The ten largest account for approximately 10% of the sample. Sequenced: peripheral blood. The receptors were sampled from a woman in her sixties or seventies with COVID-19, enrolled during active disease.

The chain joins TRBV9 to TRBJ2-7; 8 nucleotides match TRBD2. This CDR3 contains 14 residues. V lost 3 bases, J lost 3 bases, and 5 bases stayed unmatched. Germline V gene data show CDR1 as SGDLS and CDR2 as YYNGEE. The CDR3 reads CASSEGLGIYEQYF. Written as DNA, the CDR3 is TGTGCCAGCAGCGAGGGACTAGGGATCTACGAGCAGTACTTC.

Written as DNA, the CDR3 is TGTGCTTCAAAGCAGGGACTAGCCTCCTACAATGAGCAGTTCTTC. It specifies CASKQGLASYNEQFF. This sequence joins TRBV7-2 and TRBJ2-1; 9 positions match TRBD2. Germline V lookup: CDR1 SGHTA, CDR2 FQGNSA. The CDR3 totals 15 residues.